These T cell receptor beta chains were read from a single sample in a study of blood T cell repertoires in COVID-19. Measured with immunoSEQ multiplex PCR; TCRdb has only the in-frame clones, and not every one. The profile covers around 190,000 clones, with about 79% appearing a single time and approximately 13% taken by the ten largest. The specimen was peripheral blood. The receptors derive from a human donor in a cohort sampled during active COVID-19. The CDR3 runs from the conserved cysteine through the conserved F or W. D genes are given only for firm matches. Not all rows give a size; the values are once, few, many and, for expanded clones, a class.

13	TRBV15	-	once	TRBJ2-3	TGTGCATCGACGGACTCTAGCACAGATACGCAGTATTTT	CASTDSSTDTQYF
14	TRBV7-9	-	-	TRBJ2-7	TGTGCCAGCAGCTTAGGGTTGGGGGCCGACGAGCAGTACTTC	CASSLGLGADEQYF
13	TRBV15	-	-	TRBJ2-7	TGTGCCACCAGCAGAGCAGGTCCCTACGAGCAGTACTTC	CATSRAGPYEQYF
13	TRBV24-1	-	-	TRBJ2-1	TGTGCCACCCTAGGCGGGGTTTACAATGAGCAGTTCTTC	CATLGGVYNEQFF
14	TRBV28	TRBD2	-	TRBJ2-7	TGTGCCAGCACCACGCTGCGGGAGGCCAGCGAGCAGTACTTC	CASTTLREASEQYF
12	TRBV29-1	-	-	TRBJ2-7	TGCAGCGTTGAGCAGGGAAGACGCGAGCAGTACTTC	CSVEQGRREQYF
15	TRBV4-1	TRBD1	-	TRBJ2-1	TGCGCCAGCAGCTCGACAGGGGGTTCCTACAATGAGCAGTTCTTC	CASSSTGGSYNEQFF
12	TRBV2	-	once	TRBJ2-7	TGTGCCAGCAGCGCTCAGGGCTACGAGCAGTACTTC	CASSAQGYEQYF
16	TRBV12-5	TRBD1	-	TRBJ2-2	TGTGCTAGTGGTTTGGCCGGGACAGGAATCACCGGGGAGCTGTTTTTT	CASGLAGTGITGELFF
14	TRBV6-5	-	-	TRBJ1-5	TGTGCCAGCGGAAAAGGGGGTAGCAATCAGCCCCAGCATTTT	CASGKGGSNQPQHF
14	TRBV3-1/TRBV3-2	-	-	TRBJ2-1	TGTGCCAGCAGCCCAATCGGGAGTCTCGATGAGCAGTTCTTC	CASSPIGSLDEQFF
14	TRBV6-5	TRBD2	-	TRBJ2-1	TGTGCCAGCAGTCTAGCGGGCCCTTACAATGAGCAGTTCTTC	CASSLAGPYNEQFF
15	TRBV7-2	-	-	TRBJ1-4	TGTGCCAGCAGCTTAGCGGACTCGGCTGGCGAAAAACTGTTTTTT	CASSLADSAGEKLFF
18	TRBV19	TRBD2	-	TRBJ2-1	TGTGCCAGTAGTCGGAGCTTCGGGACTAGCAGCTCCTACAATGAGCAGTTCTTC	CASSRSFGTSSSYNEQFF
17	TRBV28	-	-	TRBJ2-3	TGTGCCAGCAGTCCGTCGATCCCAGACTATTACACAGATACGCAGTATTTT	CASSPSIPDYYTDTQYF
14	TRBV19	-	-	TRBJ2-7	TGTGCCAGTAGTATTCCAGGGAAATCCTACGAGCAGTACTTC	CASSIPGKSYEQYF
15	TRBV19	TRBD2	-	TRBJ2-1	TGTGCCAGTGGACCCGGGACTATCACCTACAATGAGCAGTTCTTC	CASGPGTITYNEQFF
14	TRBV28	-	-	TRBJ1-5	TGTGCCAGCAGTTCCCCGGGGGGGGAAAGGGCCCAGCATTTT	CASSSPGGERAQHF
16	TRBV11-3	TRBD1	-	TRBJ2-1	TGTGCCAGCAGCCCGGGACAGGGTTACTCCTACAATGAGCAGTTCTTC	CASSPGQGYSYNEQFF
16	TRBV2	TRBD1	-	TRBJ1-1	TGTGCCAGCAGCGACAGGGGGTTTCGAAGTAGGACTGAAGCTTTCTTT	CASSDRGFRSRTEAFF
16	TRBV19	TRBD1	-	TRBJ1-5	TGTGCCAGTACCGTGGGACAGGGCTATAGCAATCAGCCCCAGCATTTT	CASTVGQGYSNQPQHF
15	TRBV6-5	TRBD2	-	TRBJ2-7	TGTGCCAGCAGTAGTCCTAGACTAGCGGTCTACGAGCAGTACTTC	CASSSPRLAVYEQYF
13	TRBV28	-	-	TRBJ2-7	TGTGCCAGCAGTCTACCAGGCAGGTTGGAGCAGTACTTC	CASSLPGRLEQYF
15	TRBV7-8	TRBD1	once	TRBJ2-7	TGTGCCAGCAGCCGTCTAGGGACAGGCTCCTACGAGCAGTACTTC	CASSRLGTGSYEQYF
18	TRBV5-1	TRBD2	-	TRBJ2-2	TGCGCCAGTTATACCGGGACTAGCGGGAGTAATGTTGCCGGGGAGCTGTTTTTT	CASYTGTSGSNVAGELFF
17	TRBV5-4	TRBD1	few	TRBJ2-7	TGTGCCAGCAGCGGCGGTTCCGGGACAGGATTCTCCTACGAGCAGTACTTC	CASSGGSGTGFSYEQYF
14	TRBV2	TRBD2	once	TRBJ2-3	TGTGCCAGCAGCGCTGGGTCTAGCGGGGATACGCAGTATTTT	CASSAGSSGDTQYF
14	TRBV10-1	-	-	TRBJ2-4	TGCGCCAGCAGTGAGTCCCGCCGGACTGACATTCAGTACTTC	CASSESRRTDIQYF
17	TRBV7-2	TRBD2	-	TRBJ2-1	TGTGCCAGCAGCTTAGCGCGCGCGGGAGGTGGGTTGGGTGAGCAGTTCTTC	CASSLARAGGGLGEQFF
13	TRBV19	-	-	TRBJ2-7	TGTGCCAATAGTATAAGGGGGTTCTACGAGCAGTACTTC	CANSIRGFYEQYF
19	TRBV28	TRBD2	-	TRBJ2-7	TGTGCCAGCAGCTCATCCGGGACAGCGACTAGCGGGGGATCCTACGAGCAGTACTTC	CASSSSGTATSGGSYEQYF
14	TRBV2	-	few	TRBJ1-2	TGTGCCAGCAGTGAGACCGGGAGGGACTATGGCTACACCTTC	CASSETGRDYGYTF
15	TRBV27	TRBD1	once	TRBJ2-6	TGTGCCAGCAGTCGGACAGGGTCTGGGGCCAACGTCCTGACTTTC	CASSRTGSGANVLTF
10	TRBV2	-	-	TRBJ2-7	TGTGCCAGCATTTCGTACGAGCAGTACTTC	CASISYEQYF
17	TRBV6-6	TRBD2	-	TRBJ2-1	TGTGCCAGCAGTCCCGGGACTAGCGGGAACGCCTACAATGAGCAGTTCTTC	CASSPGTSGNAYNEQFF
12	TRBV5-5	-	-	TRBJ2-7	TGTGCCAGCAGCTCGTCAGGTTACGAGCAGTACTTC	CASSSSGYEQYF
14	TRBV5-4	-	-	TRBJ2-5	TGTGCCAGCAGCTTCAATCGGGATTCTGAGACCCAGTACTTC	CASSFNRDSETQYF
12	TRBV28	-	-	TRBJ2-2	TGTGCCAGCAGACCGAGCACCGGGGAGCTGTTTTTT	CASRPSTGELFF
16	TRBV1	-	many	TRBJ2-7	TGCACCAGCAGCCCGCTAGCGGGAGGGGTGAGCCACGAGCAGTACTTC	CTSSPLAGGVSHEQYF
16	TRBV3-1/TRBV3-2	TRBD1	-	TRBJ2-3	TGTGCCAGCAGCCAAGCCGGGACAGGGCTTTTGGGTACGCAGTATTTT	CASSQAGTGLLGTQYF
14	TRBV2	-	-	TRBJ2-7	TGTGCCAGCAAATCTCGGACAGCTACCTACGAGCAGTACTTC	CASKSRTATYEQYF
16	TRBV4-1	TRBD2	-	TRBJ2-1	TGCGCCAGCAGCCAAGAAATAGCGGGCAAATACAATGAGCAGTTCTTC	CASSQEIAGKYNEQFF
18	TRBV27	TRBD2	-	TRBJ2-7	TGTGCCAGCGGAGGGACGTCCGGGACTAGCGGGAGGGATTACGAGCAGTACTTC	CASGGTSGTSGRDYEQYF
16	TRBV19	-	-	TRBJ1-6	TGTGCCAGTAGTGCCTATCGGACGGGATATAATTCACCCCTCCACTTT	CASSAYRTGYNSPLHF
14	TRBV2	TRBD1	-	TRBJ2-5	TGTGCCAGCAGTACCCAGGGGGACAAGAAGACCCAGTACTTC	CASSTQGDKKTQYF
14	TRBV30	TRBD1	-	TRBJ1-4	TGTGCCTGGCAGACAGGGGCAACTAATGAAAAACTGTTTTTT	CAWQTGATNEKLFF
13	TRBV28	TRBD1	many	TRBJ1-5	TGTGCCAGTCTCACAGGGGCCAATCAGCCCCAGCATTTT	CASLTGANQPQHF
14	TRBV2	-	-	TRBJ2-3	TGTGCCAGCAGAGCCCAGACAAGCACAGATACGCAGTATTTT	CASRAQTSTDTQYF
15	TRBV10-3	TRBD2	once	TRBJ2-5	TGTGCCATCAGTGAGGGCGGGAGGAACCAAGAGACCCAGTACTTC	CAISEGGRNQETQYF
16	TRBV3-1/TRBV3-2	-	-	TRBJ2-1	TGTGCCAGCAGCCAGAATGCCGCTAGCGCAAGGAATGAGCAGTTCTTC	CASSQNAASARNEQFF
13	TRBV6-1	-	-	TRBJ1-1	TGTGCCAGCAGTGAAGCGCCCGCCGAGAAGGCTTTCTTT	CASSEAPAEKAFF